These T cell receptor beta chains were read from a single sample in a study of identical twins. TCRdb ran MiXCR on the 5' RACE reads and lists one entry per CDR3 protein. The sample shows about 210,000 distinct CDR3 sequences, roughly 9.4% of them seen only once. The sample was memory (CD45RO+) T cells sorted from blood. The origin of the receptors is a woman aged 18-29 years in good health. The CDR3 runs from the conserved cysteine through the conserved F or W. D genes are given only for firm matches. For some rows the clone size is stated as once, few or many, or as a class when expanded; others skip it.

D gene: TRBD2; J gene: TRBJ2-1; clone size: many; V gene: TRBV7-2; CDR3 protein: CASPKNPGEGGGEQFF; CDR3 DNA: TGTGCCAGCCCCAAAAACCCGGGGGAGGGTGGAGGTGAGCAGTTCTTC
D gene: NA; J gene: TRBJ2-7; clone size: NA; V gene: TRBV5-6; CDR3 protein: CASSFTRVNSYEQYF; CDR3 DNA: TGTGCCAGCAGCTTTACTCGGGTAAACTCCTACGAGCAGTACTTC
D gene: TRBD1; J gene: TRBJ1-4; clone size: few; V gene: TRBV20-1; CDR3 protein: CSAGQVATNEKLFF; CDR3 DNA: TGCAGTGCCGGACAGGTTGCAACTAATGAAAAACTGTTTTTT
D gene: NA; J gene: TRBJ2-3; clone size: many; V gene: TRBV12-3/TRBV12-4; CDR3 protein: CASRSIKGPGADTQYF; CDR3 DNA: TGTGCCAGCAGATCAATTAAAGGCCCCGGGGCAGATACGCAGTATTTT
D gene: NA; J gene: TRBJ2-7; clone size: NA; V gene: TRBV6-6; CDR3 protein: CASSYSEVYEQYF; CDR3 DNA: TGTGCCAGCAGTTACTCGGAGGTGTACGAGCAGTACTTC
D gene: NA; J gene: TRBJ2-1; clone size: NA; V gene: TRBV7-8; CDR3 protein: CASSLGSGNNNEQFF; CDR3 DNA: TGTGCCAGCAGCTTAGGTAGCGGAAACAACAATGAGCAGTTCTTC
D gene: TRBD2; J gene: TRBJ2-7; clone size: NA; V gene: TRBV20-1; CDR3 protein: CSARSTSGISYEQYF; CDR3 DNA: TGCAGTGCTAGGTCAACTAGCGGGATCTCCTACGAGCAGTACTTC
D gene: NA; J gene: TRBJ2-3; clone size: few; V gene: TRBV9; CDR3 protein: CASSVDLANTDTQYF; CDR3 DNA: TGTGCCAGCAGCGTAGATCTAGCGAACACAGATACGCAGTATTTT
D gene: TRBD1; J gene: TRBJ1-6; clone size: few; V gene: TRBV5-6; CDR3 protein: CASSGGQGVSPLHF; CDR3 DNA: TGTGCCAGCAGCGGCGGACAGGGGGTTTCACCCCTCCACTTT
D gene: TRBD1; J gene: TRBJ1-5; clone size: few; V gene: TRBV6-1; CDR3 protein: CASSEAVTGGIQPQHF; CDR3 DNA: TGTGCCAGCAGTGAAGCGGTGACAGGGGGGATTCAGCCCCAGCATTTT
D gene: TRBD1; J gene: TRBJ1-1; clone size: few; V gene: TRBV27; CDR3 protein: CASSFRTGLNTEAFF; CDR3 DNA: TGTGCCAGCAGTTTCAGGACAGGGCTGAACACTGAAGCTTTCTTT
D gene: TRBD2; J gene: TRBJ2-1; clone size: many; V gene: TRBV6-4; CDR3 protein: CASSETSGGNEQFF; CDR3 DNA: TGTGCCAGCAGTGAAACTAGCGGGGGGAATGAGCAGTTCTTC
D gene: NA; J gene: TRBJ2-7; clone size: few; V gene: TRBV21-1; CDR3 protein: CASSKASRWNWEQYF; CDR3 DNA: TGTGCCAGCAGCAAAGCCTCAAGGTGGAACTGGGAGCAGTACTTC
D gene: TRBD2; J gene: TRBJ2-3; clone size: once; V gene: TRBV7-6; CDR3 protein: CASSLASAGWDTQYF; CDR3 DNA: TGTGCCAGCAGCTTAGCCTCAGCGGGGTGGGATACGCAGTATTTT
D gene: TRBD1; J gene: TRBJ1-1; clone size: many; V gene: TRBV5-1; CDR3 protein: CASRMTGMNTEAFF; CDR3 DNA: TGCGCCAGCAGAATGACAGGGATGAACACTGAAGCTTTCTTT
D gene: NA; J gene: TRBJ2-7; clone size: NA; V gene: TRBV5-5; CDR3 protein: CASRPTGSDEQYF; CDR3 DNA: TGTGCCAGCAGACCCACAGGGAGCGACGAGCAGTACTTC
D gene: TRBD1; J gene: TRBJ2-1; clone size: NA; V gene: TRBV12-3/TRBV12-4; CDR3 protein: CASRGQGRNNEQFF; CDR3 DNA: TGTGCCAGCAGGGGACAGGGGAGGAATAATGAGCAGTTCTTC
D gene: NA; J gene: TRBJ2-7; clone size: few; V gene: TRBV7-9; CDR3 protein: CASSWRVGNEQYF; CDR3 DNA: TGTGCCAGCAGCTGGAGGGTCGGAAACGAGCAGTACTTC
D gene: TRBD1; J gene: TRBJ2-7; clone size: NA; V gene: TRBV25-1; CDR3 protein: CASSTRDRDNEQYF; CDR3 DNA: TGTGCCAGCAGTACCCGGGACAGGGACAACGAGCAGTACTTC
D gene: NA; J gene: TRBJ1-6; clone size: NA; V gene: TRBV10-2; CDR3 protein: CASSRGDSPLHF; CDR3 DNA: TGCGCCAGCAGCAGGGGAGATTCACCCCTCCACTTT
D gene: NA; J gene: TRBJ2-2; clone size: NA; V gene: TRBV2; CDR3 protein: CASSERGPSGTGELFF; CDR3 DNA: TGTGCCAGCAGTGAAAGGGGACCTTCGGGCACCGGGGAGCTGTTTTTT
D gene: NA; J gene: TRBJ1-2; clone size: many; V gene: TRBV9; CDR3 protein: CASSPRHLGARGGGYTF; CDR3 DNA: TGTGCCAGCAGCCCCCGCCATTTGGGGGCCCGTGGAGGAGGCTACACCTTC
D gene: NA; J gene: TRBJ1-2; clone size: many; V gene: TRBV6-1; CDR3 protein: CASSPMTGPPDGYTF; CDR3 DNA: TGTGCCAGCAGTCCGATGACGGGTCCACCCGATGGCTACACCTTC
D gene: TRBD1; J gene: TRBJ1-2; clone size: many; V gene: TRBV18; CDR3 protein: CASSPGQLGYGYTF; CDR3 DNA: TGTGCCAGCTCGCCGGGACAGCTAGGCTATGGCTACACCTTC
D gene: NA; J gene: TRBJ1-1; clone size: NA; V gene: TRBV27; CDR3 protein: CASSLTTWGANTEAFF; CDR3 DNA: TGTGCCAGCAGTTTAACCACATGGGGGGCCAACACTGAAGCTTTCTTT
D gene: NA; J gene: TRBJ2-7; clone size: NA; V gene: TRBV12-3/TRBV12-4; CDR3 protein: CASSKHGDGDEQYF; CDR3 DNA: TGTGCCAGCAGCAAACATGGTGATGGGGACGAGCAGTACTTC
D gene: NA; J gene: TRBJ2-7; clone size: many; V gene: TRBV12-3/TRBV12-4; CDR3 protein: CASSRDGGYEQYF; CDR3 DNA: TGTGCCAGCAGCCGGGACGGTGGCTACGAGCAGTACTTC
D gene: TRBD1; J gene: TRBJ2-7; clone size: NA; V gene: TRBV7-2; CDR3 protein: CASSTGTEYEQYF; CDR3 DNA: TGTGCCAGCAGCACCGGGACAGAATACGAGCAGTACTTC
D gene: NA; J gene: TRBJ1-4; clone size: few; V gene: TRBV9; CDR3 protein: CASSVDRGANEKLFF; CDR3 DNA: TGTGCCAGCAGCGTAGATCGGGGGGCGAATGAAAAACTGTTTTTT
D gene: NA; J gene: TRBJ2-5; clone size: NA; V gene: TRBV10-3; CDR3 protein: CAISGGFAGEETQYF; CDR3 DNA: TGTGCCATCAGTGGGGGCTTCGCAGGGGAAGAGACCCAGTACTTC
D gene: NA; J gene: TRBJ2-1; clone size: NA; V gene: TRBV24-1; CDR3 protein: CATSASTAHSYNEQFF; CDR3 DNA: TGTGCCACCAGTGCGTCAACAGCCCACTCCTACAATGAGCAGTTCTTC
D gene: NA; J gene: TRBJ1-3; clone size: few; V gene: TRBV30; CDR3 protein: CAWSVLGDTIYF; CDR3 DNA: TGTGCCTGGAGTGTACTAGGGGACACCATATATTTT
D gene: TRBD2; J gene: TRBJ2-5; clone size: few; V gene: TRBV5-1; CDR3 protein: CASSSPGSGSLETQYF; CDR3 DNA: TGCGCCAGCAGCTCCCCTGGAAGCGGGAGCTTGGAGACCCAGTACTTC
D gene: TRBD2; J gene: TRBJ2-1; clone size: few; V gene: TRBV18; CDR3 protein: CASSPRLAGADEQFF; CDR3 DNA: TGTGCCAGCTCACCACGGCTAGCGGGAGCCGATGAGCAGTTCTTC
D gene: NA; J gene: TRBJ1-1; clone size: few; V gene: TRBV29-1; CDR3 protein: CSAGDFEAFF; CDR3 DNA: TGCAGCGCGGGGGACTTTGAAGCTTTCTTT
D gene: NA; J gene: TRBJ1-4; clone size: few; V gene: TRBV7-2; CDR3 protein: CASSKGALVNEKLFF; CDR3 DNA: TGTGCCAGCAGCAAAGGGGCCCTGGTGAATGAAAAACTGTTTTTT
D gene: TRBD1; J gene: TRBJ2-5; clone size: NA; V gene: TRBV6-1; CDR3 protein: CASMGQDQETQYF; CDR3 DNA: TGTGCCAGCATGGGACAGGATCAAGAGACCCAGTACTTC
D gene: TRBD2; J gene: TRBJ2-5; clone size: NA; V gene: TRBV4-2; CDR3 protein: CASSQRMTGGRFQTQYF; CDR3 DNA: TGTGCCAGCAGCCAAAGAATGACTGGCGGGAGGTTTCAGACCCAGTACTTC
D gene: TRBD2; J gene: TRBJ2-1; clone size: few; V gene: TRBV29-1; CDR3 protein: CCTVTGGHNEQFF; CDR3 DNA: TGCTGTACTGTAACGGGAGGGCACAATGAGCAGTTCTTC
D gene: TRBD1; J gene: TRBJ1-6; clone size: many; V gene: TRBV12-3/TRBV12-4; CDR3 protein: CASSRGGQGYNSPLHF; CDR3 DNA: TGTGCCAGCAGTCGGGGCGGACAGGGTTATAATTCACCCCTCCACTTT